The clone carrying this TCR beta chain was counted many times. Its antigen remains unidentified. The CDR3 runs 13 residues. V was trimmed by 3 bases and J by 4 bases, leaving 9 bases between them. These data originate in a study of type 1 regulatory T cells. Study results and limitations: Compared with non-type 1 regulatory T cells, type 1 regulatory T cells showed a more restricted TCR repertoire.

One entry per CDR3 protein results from TCRdb running MiXCR on the reads. This table holds tens of thousands of distinct CDR3 sequences, roughly 20% found once. This rearrangement joins TRBV12-3 or TRBV12-4 to TRBJ2-5; D possibly corresponds to TRBD2 (5 bases). Material for sequencing was cultured type 1 regulatory T (Tr1) cells, either the whole culture or a sorted fraction (not recorded which). The receptor comes from a human donor in good health. The CDR3 nucleotides read TGTGCCAGCAGTTTGAGCGGAGCAGAGACCCAGTACTTC. Its protein product is CASSLSGAETQYF.